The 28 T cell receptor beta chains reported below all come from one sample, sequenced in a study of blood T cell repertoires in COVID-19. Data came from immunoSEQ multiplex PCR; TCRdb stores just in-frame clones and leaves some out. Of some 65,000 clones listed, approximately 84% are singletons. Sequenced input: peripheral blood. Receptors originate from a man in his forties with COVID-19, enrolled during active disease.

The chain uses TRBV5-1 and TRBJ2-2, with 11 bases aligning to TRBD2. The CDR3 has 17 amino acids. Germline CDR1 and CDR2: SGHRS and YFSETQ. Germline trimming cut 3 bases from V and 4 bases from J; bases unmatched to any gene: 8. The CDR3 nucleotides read TGCGCCAGCAGCTCTCGACTAGCGGGGACCGCCACCGGGGAGCTGTTTTTT. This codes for CASSSRLAGTATGELFF.

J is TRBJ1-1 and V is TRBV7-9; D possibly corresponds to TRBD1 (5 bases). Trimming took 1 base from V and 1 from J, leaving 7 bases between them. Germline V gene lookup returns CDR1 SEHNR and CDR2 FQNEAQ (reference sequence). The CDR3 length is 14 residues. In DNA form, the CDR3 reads TGTGCCAGCAGCTTAGTAACAGGGAACACTGAAGCTTTCTTT. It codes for CASSLVTGNTEAFF.

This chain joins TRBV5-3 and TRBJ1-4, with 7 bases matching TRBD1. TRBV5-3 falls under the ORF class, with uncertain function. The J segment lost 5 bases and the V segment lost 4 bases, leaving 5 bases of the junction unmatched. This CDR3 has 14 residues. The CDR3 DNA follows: TGTGCCAGAAGCAGAGACAGGGACAATGAAAAACTGTTTTTT. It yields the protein CARSRDRDNEKLFF.

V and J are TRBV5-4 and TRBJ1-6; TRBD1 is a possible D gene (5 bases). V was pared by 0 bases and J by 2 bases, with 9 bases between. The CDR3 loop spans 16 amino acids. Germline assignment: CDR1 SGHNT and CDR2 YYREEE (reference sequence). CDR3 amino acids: CASSLAGGAYNSPLHF. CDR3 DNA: TGTGCCAGCAGCTTGGCGGGGGGGGCCTATAATTCACCCCTCCACTTT.

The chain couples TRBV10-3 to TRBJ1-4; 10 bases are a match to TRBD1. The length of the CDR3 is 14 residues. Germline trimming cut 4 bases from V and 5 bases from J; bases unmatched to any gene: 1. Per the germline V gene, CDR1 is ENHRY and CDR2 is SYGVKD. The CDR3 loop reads CAISGQGANEKLFF. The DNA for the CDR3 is TGTGCCATCAGTGGACAGGGGGCAAATGAAAAACTGTTTTTT.

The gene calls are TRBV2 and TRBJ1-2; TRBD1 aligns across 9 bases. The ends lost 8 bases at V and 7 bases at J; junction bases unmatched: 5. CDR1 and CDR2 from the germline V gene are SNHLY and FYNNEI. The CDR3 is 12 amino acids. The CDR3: CASWGQGSGYTF. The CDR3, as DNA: TGTGCCAGCTGGGGACAGGGCTCTGGCTACACCTTC.

The CDR3: CATSGVAGGAWETQYF. The CDR3 DNA reads as TGTGCCACCAGTGGCGTCGCAGGGGGCGCATGGGAGACCCAGTACTTC. The V call is TRBV24-1, the J call TRBJ2-5; 8 bases map to TRBD1. Germline V gene sequence: CDR1 KGHDR, CDR2 SFDVKD. J gave up 5 bases and V 5 bases, and 12 bases lay outside the gene matches. This CDR3 spans 16 amino acids.

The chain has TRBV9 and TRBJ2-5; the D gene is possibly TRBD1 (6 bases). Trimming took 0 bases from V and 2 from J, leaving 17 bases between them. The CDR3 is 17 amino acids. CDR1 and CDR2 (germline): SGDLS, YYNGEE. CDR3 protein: CASSVGTRRGEQETQYF. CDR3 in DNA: TGTGCCAGCAGCGTAGGGACTCGCAGGGGCGAACAAGAGACCCAGTACTTC.

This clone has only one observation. CDR3 protein: CASKTPSGNEKLFF. CDR3 coding DNA: TGTGCCAGTAAGACTCCCTCTGGGAATGAAAAACTGTTTTTT. The genes are TRBV19 and TRBJ1-4; D not certain. V shed 7 bases and J shed 5 bases, with 14 bases lying between them. CDR1 is LNHDA and CDR2 is SQIVND in the germline V gene (reference sequence). The CDR3 has 14 residues.

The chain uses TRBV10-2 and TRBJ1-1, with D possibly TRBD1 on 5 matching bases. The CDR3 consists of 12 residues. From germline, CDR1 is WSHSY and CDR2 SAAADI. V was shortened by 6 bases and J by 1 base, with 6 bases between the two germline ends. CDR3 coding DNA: TGCGCCAGCAGGGGGCAGAACACTGAAGCTTTCTTT. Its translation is CASRGQNTEAFF.

Here the CDR3 reads CASRETGGGQTIYF. CDR3 bases: TGTGCCAGCAGAGAAACAGGGGGGGGACAGACCATATATTTT. V usage is TRBV28 and J usage is TRBJ1-3; the match to TRBD1 covers 8 bases. V was clipped by 6 bases and J by 10 bases; unmatched bases: 11. Germline loops: CDR1 MDHEN, CDR2 SYDVKM. The CDR3 covers 14 residues.

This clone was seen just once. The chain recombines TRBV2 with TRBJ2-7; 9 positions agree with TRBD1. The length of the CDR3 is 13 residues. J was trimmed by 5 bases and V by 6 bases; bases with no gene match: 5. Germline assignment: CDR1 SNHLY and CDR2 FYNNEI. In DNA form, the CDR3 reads TGTGCCAGCAGGCCGACAGGGGGGGACGAGCAGTACTTC. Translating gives CASRPTGGDEQYF.

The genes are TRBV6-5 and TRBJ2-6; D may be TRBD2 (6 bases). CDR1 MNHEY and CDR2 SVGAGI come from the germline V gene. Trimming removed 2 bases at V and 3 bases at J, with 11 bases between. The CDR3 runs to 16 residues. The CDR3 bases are TGTGCCAGCAGTTACAGTCTGGGAGGTGGGGCCAACGTCCTGACTTTC. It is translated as CASSYSLGGGANVLTF.

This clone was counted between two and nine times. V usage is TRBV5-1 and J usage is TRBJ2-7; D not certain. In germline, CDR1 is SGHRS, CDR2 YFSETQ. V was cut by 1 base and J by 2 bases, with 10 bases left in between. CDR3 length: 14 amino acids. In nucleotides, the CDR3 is TGCGCCAGCAGCTTGAACACACCGACCTACGAGCAGTACTTC. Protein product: CASSLNTPTYEQYF.

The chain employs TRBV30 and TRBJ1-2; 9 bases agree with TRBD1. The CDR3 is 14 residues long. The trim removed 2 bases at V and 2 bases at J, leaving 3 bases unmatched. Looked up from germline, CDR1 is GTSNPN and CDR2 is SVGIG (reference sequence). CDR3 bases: TGTGCCTGGAGTCCTGGACAGGGGAACTATGGCTACACCTTC. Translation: CAWSPGQGNYGYTF. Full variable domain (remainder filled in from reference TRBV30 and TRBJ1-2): SQTIHQWPATLVQPVGSPLSLECTVEGTSNPNLYWYRQAAGRGLQLLFYSVGIGQISSEVPQNLSASRPQDRQFILSSKKLLLSDSGFYLCAWSPGQGNYGYTFGSGTRLTVV.

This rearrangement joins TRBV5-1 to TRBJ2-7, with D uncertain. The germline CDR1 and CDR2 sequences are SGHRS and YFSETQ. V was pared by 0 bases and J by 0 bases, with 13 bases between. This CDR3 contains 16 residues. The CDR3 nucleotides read TGCGCCAGCAGCTTGGGAGGCCCCGGCCTCTCCTACGAGCAGTACTTC. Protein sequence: CASSLGGPGLSYEQYF.

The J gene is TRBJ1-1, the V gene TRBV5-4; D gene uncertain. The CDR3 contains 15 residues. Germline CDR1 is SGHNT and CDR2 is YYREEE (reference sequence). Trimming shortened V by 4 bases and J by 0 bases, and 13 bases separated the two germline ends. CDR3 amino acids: CASSPGYYMNTEAFF. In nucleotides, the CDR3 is TGTGCCAGCAGCCCGGGATACTACATGAACACTGAAGCTTTCTTT.

The CDR3 DNA follows: TGTGCCAGCAGCTACCAATCCGGGCTTGGCCGGCGGGACGAGCAGTACTTC. This translates into CASSYQSGLGRRDEQYF. The chain has TRBV13 and TRBJ2-7, with TRBD2 as a possible D gene (5 bases). Germline V gene data show CDR1 as PRHDT and CDR2 as FYEKMQ (reference sequence). The CDR3 spans 17 residues. V dropped 4 bases and J dropped 5 bases, with 24 bases sitting between them.

In DNA, the CDR3 is TGTGCCAGCAACAAACGGGGGGGCACTGAAGCTTTCTTT. Translation: CASNKRGGTEAFF. The chain carries TRBV11-3 and TRBJ1-1, with D possibly TRBD1 on 5 matching bases. Trimming shortened V by 7 bases and J by 4 bases, and 13 bases separated the two germline ends. CDR3 length: 13 residues. Germline CDR1 and CDR2: SGHNT and YENEEA.

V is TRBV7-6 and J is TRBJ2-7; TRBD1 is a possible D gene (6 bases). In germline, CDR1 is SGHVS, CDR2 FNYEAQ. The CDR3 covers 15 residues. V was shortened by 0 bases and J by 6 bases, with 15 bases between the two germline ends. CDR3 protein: CASSLASQGVGEQYF. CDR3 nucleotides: TGTGCCAGCAGCTTAGCGTCACAGGGAGTAGGCGAGCAGTACTTC.

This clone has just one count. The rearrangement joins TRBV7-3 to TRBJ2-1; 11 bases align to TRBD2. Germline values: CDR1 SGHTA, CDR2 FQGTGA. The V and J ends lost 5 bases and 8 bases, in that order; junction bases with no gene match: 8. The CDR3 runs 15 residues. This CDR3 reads CASSLSGGARDEQFF. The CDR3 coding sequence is TGTGCCAGCAGCCTTAGCGGGGGGGCAAGGGATGAGCAGTTCTTC.

For the CDR3, the DNA is TGTGCCACCTCCCAACAGGGCGTAGAGACTTCACCCCTCCACTTT. This gives the protein CATSQQGVETSPLHF. This chain uses TRBV7-2 with TRBJ1-6; D possibly corresponds to TRBD1 (6 bases). Germline V gene data show CDR1 as SGHTA and CDR2 as FQGNSA. This CDR3 spans 15 amino acids. Trimming shortened V by 10 bases and J by 9 bases, and 22 bases separated the two germline ends.

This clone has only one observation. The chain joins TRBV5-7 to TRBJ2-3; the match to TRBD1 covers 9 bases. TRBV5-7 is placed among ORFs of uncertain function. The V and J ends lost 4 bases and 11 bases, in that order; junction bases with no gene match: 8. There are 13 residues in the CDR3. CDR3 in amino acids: CASSQPGQGRQYF. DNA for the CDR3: TGTGCCAGCAGCCAACCGGGACAGGGAAGGCAGTATTTT.

For the CDR3, the DNA is TGTGCCAGCAGCCAAGGCACAGGAGCGAACACTGAAGCTTTCTTT. Translated: CASSQGTGANTEAFF. The genes are TRBV3-1 (or the pseudogene TRBV3-2) and TRBJ1-1, with D perhaps matching TRBD1 (5 bases). Trimming left V 1 base short and J 1 base short, with 10 bases between. CDR1 and CDR2 (germline): LGHDT, YNNKEL (reference sequence). The CDR3 extends over 15 amino acids.

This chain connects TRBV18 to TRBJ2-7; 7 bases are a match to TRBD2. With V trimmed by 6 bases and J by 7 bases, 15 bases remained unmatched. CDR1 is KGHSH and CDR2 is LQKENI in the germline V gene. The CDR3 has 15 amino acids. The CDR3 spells CASSPSLGGDGEQYF. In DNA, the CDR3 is TGTGCCAGCTCCCCCTCACTGGGGGGGGATGGGGAGCAGTACTTC.

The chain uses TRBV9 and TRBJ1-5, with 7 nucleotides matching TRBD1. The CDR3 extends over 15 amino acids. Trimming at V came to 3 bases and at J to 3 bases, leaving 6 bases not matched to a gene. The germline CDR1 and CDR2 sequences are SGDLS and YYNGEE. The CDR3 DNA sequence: TGTGCCAGCAGCGAAACCGGGACAGCCAATCAGCCCCAGCATTTT. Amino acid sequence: CASSETGTANQPQHF.

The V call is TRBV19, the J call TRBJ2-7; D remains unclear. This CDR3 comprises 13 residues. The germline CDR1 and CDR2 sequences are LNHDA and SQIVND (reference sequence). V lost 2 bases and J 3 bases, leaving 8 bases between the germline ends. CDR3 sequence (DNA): TGTGCCAGTAGTATAAACCAGGTCTACGAGCAGTACTTC. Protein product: CASSINQVYEQYF.

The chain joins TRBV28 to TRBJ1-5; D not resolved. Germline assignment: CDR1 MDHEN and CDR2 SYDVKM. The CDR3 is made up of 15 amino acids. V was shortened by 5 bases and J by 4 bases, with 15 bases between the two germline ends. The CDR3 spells CASSTARRGNQPQHF. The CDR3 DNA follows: TGTGCCAGCAGTACCGCACGGAGAGGGAATCAGCCCCAGCATTTT.